The T cell receptor (beta chain) described here comes from a study of T-cell reconstitution after alpha-beta-depleted transplantation in children. The CDR3 runs to 13 residues. CDR1 is SQVTM and CDR2 is ANQGSEA in the germline V gene. The junction had 9 bases not matched to a gene; V was cut back by 7 bases and J by 5 bases. In its sample, this clonotype was seen many times. Preparing the TCRbeta library involved the use of unique molecular identifiers. TCRdb reanalysed the PCR reads using MiXCR and keeps one entry per CDR3 protein. This table holds fewer than 200,000 distinct CDR3 sequences, 6.5% to 7.5% found once.

The source was PBMCs from the stem cell graft donor, collected from the stem cell graft. This chain connects TRBV29-1 to TRBJ1-1, with 8 nucleotides matching TRBD1. This sequence was found in a human donor who donated a stem cell graft to a child with Wiskott-Aldrich syndrome. CDR3 protein: CSGCDRGGTEAFF. The CDR3, as DNA: TGCAGCGGCTGTGACAGGGGAGGTACTGAAGCTTTCTTT.